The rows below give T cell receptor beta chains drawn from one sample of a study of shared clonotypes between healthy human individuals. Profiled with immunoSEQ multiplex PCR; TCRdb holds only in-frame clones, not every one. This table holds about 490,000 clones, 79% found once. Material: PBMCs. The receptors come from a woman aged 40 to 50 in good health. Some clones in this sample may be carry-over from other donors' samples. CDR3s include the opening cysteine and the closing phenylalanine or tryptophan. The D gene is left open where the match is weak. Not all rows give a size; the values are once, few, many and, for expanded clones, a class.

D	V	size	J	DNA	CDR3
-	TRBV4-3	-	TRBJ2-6	TGCGCCAGCAGCCAAGATAGCAGCTCTGGGGCCAACGTCCTGACTTTC	CASSQDSSSGANVLTF
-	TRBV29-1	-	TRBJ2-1	TGCAGCGTTAAGCTGCGGGGAAGGGGCCGGATCTACAATGAGCAGTTCTTC	CSVKLRGRGRIYNEQFF
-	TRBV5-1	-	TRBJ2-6	TGCGCCAGCAGCCCGGGACAACCCTCTGGGGCCAACGTCCTGACTTTC	CASSPGQPSGANVLTF
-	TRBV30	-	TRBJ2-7	TGTGCCTGGCATGGCTCCTACGAGCAGTACTTC	CAWHGSYEQYF
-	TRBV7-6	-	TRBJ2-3	TGTGCCAGCAGCTTACGCAGGGAAAGCACAGATACGCAGTATTTT	CASSLRRESTDTQYF
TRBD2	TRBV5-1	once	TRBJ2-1	TGCGCCAGCAGCTTGATAGCGGGAGAGGGTGAGCAGTTCTTC	CASSLIAGEGEQFF
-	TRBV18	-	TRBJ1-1	TGTGCCAGCTCACCGGGAGGGAAGGACACTGAAGCTTTCTTT	CASSPGGKDTEAFF
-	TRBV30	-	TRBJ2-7	TGTGCCTGGAGGGGGGGCTCCTACGAGCAGTACTTC	CAWRGGSYEQYF
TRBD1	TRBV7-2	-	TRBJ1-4	TGTGCCAGCAGCCTGGACAGGCGAGGGACTAATGAAAAACTGTTTTTT	CASSLDRRGTNEKLFF
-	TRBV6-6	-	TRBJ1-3	TGTGCCAGCAGTCTGAGGGGCAGCGGAAACACCATATATTTT	CASSLRGSGNTIYF
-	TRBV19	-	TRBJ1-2	TGTGCCAGTAGCCTACAGGGTGACTATGGCTACACCTTC	CASSLQGDYGYTF
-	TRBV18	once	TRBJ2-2	TGTGCCAGCTCTTTTACAGGGAATAGGAACACCGGGGAGCTGTTTTTT	CASSFTGNRNTGELFF
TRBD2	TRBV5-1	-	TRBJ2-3	TGCGCCAGCGCCCAACTAGCGAAAGATACGCAGTATTTT	CASAQLAKDTQYF
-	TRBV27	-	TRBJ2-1	TGTGCCAGCAGGATTGACAGTAGCTCCTACAATGAGCAGTTCTTC	CASRIDSSSYNEQFF
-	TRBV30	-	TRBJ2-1	TGTGCCTGGAGTCTAGAAGTAAGCCCCCACAATGAGCAGTTCTTC	CAWSLEVSPHNEQFF
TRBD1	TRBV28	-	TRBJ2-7	TGTGCCAGCAGCCTGGACAGGGCCCACGAGCAGTACTTC	CASSLDRAHEQYF
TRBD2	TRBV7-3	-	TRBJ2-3	TGTGCCAGCAGCTTAAGCCTAGCGGGACTTACAGATACGCAGTATTTT	CASSLSLAGLTDTQYF
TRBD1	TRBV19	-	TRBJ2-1	TGTGCCAGTAGTCCTCGACAGGGCCCCGAGAATGAGCAGTTCTTC	CASSPRQGPENEQFF
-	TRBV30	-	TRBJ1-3	TGTGCCTGGAGAAATAGGGGAGCAGGAAACACCATATATTTT	CAWRNRGAGNTIYF
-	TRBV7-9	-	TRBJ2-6	TGTGCAAGCACCGGCGGCGGGGCCGGGGCCAACGTCCTGACTTTC	CASTGGGAGANVLTF
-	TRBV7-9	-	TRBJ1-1	TGTGCCAGCAGCTTAAGGGCCGACACTGAAGCTTTCTTT	CASSLRADTEAFF
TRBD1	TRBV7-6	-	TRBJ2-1	TGTGCCAGCAGCATCCGGGACAGGGGTAGTGAGCAGTTCTTC	CASSIRDRGSEQFF
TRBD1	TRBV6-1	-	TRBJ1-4	TGTGCCAGCAGTGAAGGGGGCAGGGGGCGAGAAAAACTGTTTTTT	CASSEGGRGREKLFF
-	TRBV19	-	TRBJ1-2	TGTGCCAGTAGTGATCAGTTAGCTAACTATGGCTACACCTTC	CASSDQLANYGYTF
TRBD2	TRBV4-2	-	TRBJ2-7	TGTGCCAGCAGCCTCGGGGCGGGGGACTCCTACGAGCAGTACTTC	CASSLGAGDSYEQYF
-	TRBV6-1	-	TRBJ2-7	TGTGCCAGCAGTTTAGGCGGAAATTCCTACGAGCAGTACTTC	CASSLGGNSYEQYF
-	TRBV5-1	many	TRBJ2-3	TGCGCCAGCAGCTTGGGTCAGGGGCTTACAGATACGCAGTATTTT	CASSLGQGLTDTQYF
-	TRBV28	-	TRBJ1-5	TGTGCCAGCAGTGTATTAAATCAGCCCCAGCATTTT	CASSVLNQPQHF
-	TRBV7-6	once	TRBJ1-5	TGTGCCAGCAGCCTAACGGGACCGGGGCCCCAGCATTTT	CASSLTGPGPQHF
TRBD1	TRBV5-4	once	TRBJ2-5	TGTGCCAGCAGCTCGGCTGTGGGACAGGGGCAAGAGACCCAGTACTTC	CASSSAVGQGQETQYF
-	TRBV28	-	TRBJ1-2	TGTGCCAGCAGCCCCGGGCAGCCCTTATATGGCTACACCTTC	CASSPGQPLYGYTF
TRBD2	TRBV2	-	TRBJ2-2	TGTGCCAGCACCGGGACTAACCCCGGCGGGGAGCTGTTTTTT	CASTGTNPGGELFF
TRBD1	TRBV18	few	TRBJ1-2	TGTGCCAGCTCACCGGCAGGGGGGAACCCCGGGAACTATGGCTACACCTTC	CASSPAGGNPGNYGYTF
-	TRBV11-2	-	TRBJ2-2	TGTGCCAGCAGCCCGACAGTGAACACCGGGGAGCTGTTTTTT	CASSPTVNTGELFF
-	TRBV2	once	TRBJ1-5	TGTGCCAGCAGTCTCAACAGGGTAATAAGCAATCAGCCCCAGCATTTT	CASSLNRVISNQPQHF
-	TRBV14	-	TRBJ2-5	TGTGCCAGCAGTCCTCGGTGGCGGGATAGCGAGACCCAGTACTTC	CASSPRWRDSETQYF
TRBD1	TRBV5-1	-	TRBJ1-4	TGCGCCAGCAGAACCCAGGGGGCGCCGGGTGAAAAACTGTTTTTT	CASRTQGAPGEKLFF
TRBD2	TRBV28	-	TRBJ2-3	TGTGCCAGCAGTTTAGTTTATGAGCGGGAGGGCCTGTACGATAGCACAGATACGCAGTATTTT	CASSLVYEREGLYDSTDTQYF
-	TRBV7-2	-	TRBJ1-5	TGTGCCAGCAGCTCCCGCAATCAGCCCCAGCATTTT	CASSSRNQPQHF
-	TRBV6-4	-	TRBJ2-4	TGTGCCAGCAGCCCATTGGGGGCCTCAAACATTCAGTACTTC	CASSPLGASNIQYF
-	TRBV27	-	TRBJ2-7	TGTGCCAGCAGCCGCGTCGGGTATTCGGCTAGCACTGGGTCAGAGCAGTACTTC	CASSRVGYSASTGSEQYF
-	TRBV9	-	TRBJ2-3	TGTGCCAGCAGCGCGACCGGGGCTATGTCTCCAGATACGCAGTATTTT	CASSATGAMSPDTQYF
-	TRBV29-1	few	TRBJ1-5	TGCAGCGTCGCACTGGGGGGAAGACAACAGCCCCAGCATTTT	CSVALGGRQQPQHF
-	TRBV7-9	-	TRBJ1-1	TGTGCCAGCAGCCTAGGGGAAAGGGATGCGTACACTGAAGCTTTCTTT	CASSLGERDAYTEAFF
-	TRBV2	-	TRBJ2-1	TGTGCCGGTGAGATTGGGGGGGCGGCCTACAATGAGCAGTTCTTC	CAGEIGGAAYNEQFF
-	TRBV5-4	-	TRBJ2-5	TGTGCCAGCAGCTTGGAGGGGAGCTCCCAAGAGACCCAGTACTTC	CASSLEGSSQETQYF
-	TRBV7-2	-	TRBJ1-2	TGTGCCAGCAGCTCATGGACGGGTTTGGGCTACACCTTC	CASSSWTGLGYTF
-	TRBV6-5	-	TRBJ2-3	TGTGCCAGCAGTCGACGGACAGCTAGCACAGATACGCAGTATTTT	CASSRRTASTDTQYF
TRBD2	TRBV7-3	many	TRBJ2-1	TGTGCCAGCAGTCCTAGCGGAGTGAACAATGAGCAGTTCTTC	CASSPSGVNNEQFF
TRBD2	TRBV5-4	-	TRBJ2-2	TGTGCCAGCAGCTTAGTGCCGGGACTAGCTGCTGCCGGGGAGCTGTTTTTT	CASSLVPGLAAAGELFF
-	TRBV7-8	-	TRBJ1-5	TGTGCCAGCAGCTTATGGTACAGCAACTATAGCAATCAGCCCCAGCATTTT	CASSLWYSNYSNQPQHF
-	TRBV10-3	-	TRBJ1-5	TGTGCCATCAGTGACTTGGGACGGGCTCATCAGCCCCAGCATTTT	CAISDLGRAHQPQHF
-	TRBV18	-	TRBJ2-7	TGTGCCAGCTCACCAGGGAGTGGGGTTAAGGCCTACGAGCAGTACTTC	CASSPGSGVKAYEQYF
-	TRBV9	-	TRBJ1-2	TGTGCCAGCAGCATCAGGGACACCGCCTATGGCTACACCTTC	CASSIRDTAYGYTF
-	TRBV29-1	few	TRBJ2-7	TGCAGCGTTAAGCGGCTAGGTGAGCCTTACGAGCAGTACTTC	CSVKRLGEPYEQYF
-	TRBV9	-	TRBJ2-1	TGTGCCAGCAGCGTCGGGGGACGGGAAGGCTTTACTAGTGAGCAGTTCTTC	CASSVGGREGFTSEQFF
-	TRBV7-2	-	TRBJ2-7	TGTGCCAGCAGCTTGGCAGGGTCTGGGGTCGAGCAGTACTTC	CASSLAGSGVEQYF
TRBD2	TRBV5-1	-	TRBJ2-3	TGCGCCAGCAGGGGGTTAGCGGGAACAGATACGCAGTATTTT	CASRGLAGTDTQYF
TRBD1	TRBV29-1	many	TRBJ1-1	TGCAGCGTCATGCGGGACAGGGGAACTGAAGCTTTCTTT	CSVMRDRGTEAFF